Sequencing of this T cell receptor (beta chain) was carried out in a study of T cell repertoires in cytomegalovirus infection. Study-level background: Newly reported HLA-C-restricted and thoroughly characterized HLA-B-restricted CMV epitopes were employed. Shared public TCR beta signatures pointed to both CMV infection and a matching HLA type.

CDR1 is LGHNA and CDR2 is YSLEER in the germline V gene. The CDR3 covers 18 residues. Trimming removed 0 bases from V and 4 bases from J; junction bases left unmatched: 9. This clonotype turned up a few times. Its specificity is unknown. TCRdb reprocessed the reads via MiXCR and lists one record per CDR3 protein. This sample carries approximately 730,000 distinct CDR3 sequences, roughly 29% of them seen once, and the ten largest clones take around 13%. Study-level points and caveats: Dominating the ex vivo response were TCR beta clonotypes that were CMV-specific and HLA-C-restricted. Identification of carriers of CMV plus the relevant HLA was achieved through cumulative public TCR beta family frequency.

This receptor was identified in a human donor in good health (CMV status not recorded). Some clones in this sample may be carry-over from other donors' samples. The sample consisted of cultured CD8+ T cells from PBMCs, taken from culture after CMV antigen stimulation. This chain uses TRBV4-3 with TRBJ2-1; 10 nucleotides match TRBD1. The CDR3 sequence: CASSQDLLDRGPYNEQFF. The CDR3, as DNA: TGCGCCAGCAGCCAAGACCTTTTAGACAGGGGGCCATACAATGAGCAGTTCTTC.